This T cell receptor beta chain was identified during a study of cytomegalovirus exposure and HLA in healthy donors. The CDR3 contains 14 residues. Germline CDR1 LNHDA, CDR2 SQIVND (reference sequence). V gave up 8 bases and J gave up 2 bases; unmatched junction bases: 5. Primers: 60 Vbeta forward and 13 Jbeta reverse. The table came from immunoSEQ multiplex PCR; TCRdb's copy has only in-frame clones and leaves some out. The data contain approximately 61,000 clones, 55% to 70% of them seen just once; the ten biggest clones take up 3%. This chain uses TRBV19 with TRBJ1-3, with 8 bases aligning to TRBD1. The sequenced material came from PBMCs. This sequence originates from a woman in her forties or fifties in good health and CMV-seronegative. CDR3 sequence: CASRDRNPGNTIYF. For the CDR3, the DNA is TGTGCCAGTCGGGACAGGAACCCTGGAAACACCATATATTTT.